This T cell receptor beta chain was obtained from a study of T-cell memory formation after mild COVID-19. TCRdb re-called the 5' RACE reads through MiXCR, storing one row per CDR3 protein. The table shows roughly 45,000 distinct CDR3 sequences, with 25% to 35% occurring only once. This CDR3 has 14 residues. After removal of 7 bases from V and 5 bases from J, the junction contained 6 bases not matched to a gene. The clonotype was recovered from a man younger than 35 who had mild COVID-19 (a few samples of this study predate the infection). Cell type and time point are not known. V gene TRBV12-3 or TRBV12-4 combines with J gene TRBJ1-5, with TRBD1 identical over 9 bases. The sample consisted of PBMCs or a T cell subset sorted from them (not recorded which). This CDR3 reads CASTVQGADQPQHF. In nucleotides, the CDR3 is TGTGCCAGCACCGTACAGGGGGCCGATCAGCCCCAGCATTTT.